These T cell receptor beta chains were read from a single sample in a study of regulatory T cells in long-lasting Graves disease. TCRdb reprocessed the multiplex PCR reads via MiXCR and lists one record per CDR3 protein. The sample comprises 540,000 or so distinct CDR3 sequences, about 13% of which are singletons, and 8% to 10% rests with the top ten. These records were also assigned to another study, of T cells in Graves' hyperthyroidism and ophthalmopathy.

Material: peripheral blood mononuclear cells (PBMCs), obtained at new diagnosis, from a patient treated with antithyroid drugs. These receptors were collected from a man aged 30-40 years with Graves disease. The CDR3 runs from the conserved cysteine through the conserved F or W. The D gene is left open where the match is weak. Clone sizes are given selectively: once, few, many, or a class where the clone is expanded.

d_call: NA; j_call: TRBJ2-7; v_call: TRBV29-1; cdr3_length: 14; clone_size: many; cdr3_aa: CSVATRRESYEQYF; cdr3_nt: TGCAGCGTAGCTACTAGGAGGGAATCCTACGAGCAGTACTTC
d_call: TRBD1; j_call: TRBJ2-3; v_call: TRBV4-2; cdr3_length: 16; clone_size: NA; cdr3_aa: CASSQDRSGGADTQYF; cdr3_nt: TGTGCCAGCAGCCAAGATCGGTCAGGGGGCGCAGATACGCAGTATTTT
d_call: NA; j_call: TRBJ2-5; v_call: TRBV9; cdr3_length: 14; clone_size: NA; cdr3_aa: CASSSSDYQETQCF; cdr3_nt: TGTGCCAGCAGCTCCTCGGACTATCAAGAGACCCAGTGCTTC
d_call: NA; j_call: TRBJ2-4; v_call: TRBV12-5; cdr3_length: 18; clone_size: few; cdr3_aa: CASGLAPGRDGVKNIQYF; cdr3_nt: TGTGCTAGTGGTTTGGCTCCTGGAAGGGACGGAGTGAAAAACATTCAGTACTTC
d_call: NA; j_call: TRBJ2-4; v_call: TRBV19; cdr3_length: 17; clone_size: few; cdr3_aa: CASSIVAGALAKNIQYF; cdr3_nt: TGTGCCAGTAGTATAGTGGCAGGAGCCCTAGCCAAAAACATTCAGTACTTC
d_call: TRBD1; j_call: TRBJ1-5; v_call: TRBV27; cdr3_length: 17; clone_size: NA; cdr3_aa: CASKGTATGGSNQPQHF; cdr3_nt: TGTGCCAGCAAAGGGACAGCGACAGGGGGTAGCAATCAGCCCCAGCATTTT
d_call: TRBD2; j_call: TRBJ2-3; v_call: TRBV29-1; cdr3_length: 14; clone_size: many; cdr3_aa: CSVFGTSGTDTQYF; cdr3_nt: TGCAGCGTTTTCGGGACTAGCGGCACAGATACGCAGTATTTT
d_call: TRBD2; j_call: TRBJ2-5; v_call: TRBV5-1; cdr3_length: 16; clone_size: NA; cdr3_aa: CASSFRTSVLQETQYF; cdr3_nt: TGTGCCAGCAGCTTCAGGACTAGCGTACTTCAAGAGACCCAGTACTTC
d_call: NA; j_call: TRBJ1-5; v_call: TRBV7-2; cdr3_length: 13; clone_size: many; cdr3_aa: CASRTGSNQPQHF; cdr3_nt: TGTGCCAGTCGGACGGGTAGCAATCAGCCCCAGCATTTT
d_call: NA; j_call: TRBJ1-2; v_call: TRBV7-9; cdr3_length: 14; clone_size: NA; cdr3_aa: CASSHRTVEIGYTF; cdr3_nt: TGTGCCAGCAGCCACCGGACAGTTGAGATCGGCTACACCTTC
d_call: TRBD2; j_call: TRBJ2-5; v_call: TRBV7-2; cdr3_length: 16; clone_size: many; cdr3_aa: CASSLAAASGRETQYF; cdr3_nt: TGTGCCAGCAGCTTAGCGGCAGCGAGCGGGAGGGAGACCCAGTACTTC
d_call: NA; j_call: TRBJ2-2; v_call: TRBV19; cdr3_length: 15; clone_size: many; cdr3_aa: CASLPRGYNTGELFF; cdr3_nt: TGTGCCAGCTTACCGAGGGGGTATAACACCGGGGAGCTGTTTTTT
d_call: NA; j_call: TRBJ1-5; v_call: TRBV6-5; cdr3_length: 16; clone_size: many; cdr3_aa: CASSYWGPGGHQPQHF; cdr3_nt: TGTGCCAGCAGTTATTGGGGCCCGGGGGGACATCAGCCCCAGCATTTT
d_call: NA; j_call: TRBJ1-1; v_call: TRBV28; cdr3_length: 11; clone_size: many; cdr3_aa: CASIVGFEAFF; cdr3_nt: TGTGCCAGCATTGTGGGTTTTGAAGCTTTCTTT
d_call: NA; j_call: TRBJ2-1; v_call: TRBV6-4; cdr3_length: 15; clone_size: few; cdr3_aa: CASRPLAESYNEQFF; cdr3_nt: TGTGCCAGCCGCCCACTAGCAGAATCCTACAATGAGCAGTTCTTC
d_call: NA; j_call: TRBJ2-3; v_call: TRBV11-2; cdr3_length: 15; clone_size: once; cdr3_aa: CASSPSGWIADWTYF; cdr3_nt: TGTGCCAGCAGCCCAAGCGGGTGGATCGCGGACTGGACGTATTTT
d_call: TRBD2; j_call: TRBJ2-3; v_call: TRBV27; cdr3_length: 15; clone_size: many; cdr3_aa: CASSLSGLARGTQYF; cdr3_nt: TGTGCCAGCAGCCTATCGGGACTAGCGAGGGGTACGCAGTATTTT
d_call: NA; j_call: TRBJ1-1; v_call: TRBV30; cdr3_length: 14; clone_size: NA; cdr3_aa: CAWSPGLSNTEAFF; cdr3_nt: TGTGCCTGGAGCCCGGGACTGTCTAACACTGAAGCTTTCTTT
d_call: NA; j_call: TRBJ2-7; v_call: TRBV7-9; cdr3_length: 15; clone_size: NA; cdr3_aa: CASSSWIGWVNEQYF; cdr3_nt: TGTGCCAGCAGCTCCTGGATAGGTTGGGTGAACGAGCAGTACTTC
d_call: TRBD1; j_call: TRBJ1-1; v_call: TRBV10-3; cdr3_length: 16; clone_size: NA; cdr3_aa: CAISEIGTGADTEAFF; cdr3_nt: TGTGCCATCAGTGAAATTGGGACAGGGGCTGACACTGAAGCTTTCTTT
d_call: NA; j_call: TRBJ2-7; v_call: TRBV12-3/TRBV12-4; cdr3_length: 15; clone_size: many; cdr3_aa: CASSPRKAGTYEQYF; cdr3_nt: TGTGCCAGCAGTCCCCGGAAAGCGGGCACGTACGAGCAGTACTTC
d_call: NA; j_call: TRBJ2-1; v_call: TRBV19; cdr3_length: 15; clone_size: few; cdr3_aa: CASSMKRSNYNEQFF; cdr3_nt: TGTGCCAGTAGTATGAAGCGGAGTAATTACAATGAGCAGTTCTTC
d_call: TRBD2; j_call: TRBJ2-5; v_call: TRBV12-3/TRBV12-4; cdr3_length: 13; clone_size: many; cdr3_aa: CASSPSGTETQYF; cdr3_nt: TGTGCCAGCAGCCCTAGCGGGACGGAGACCCAGTACTTC
d_call: TRBD2; j_call: TRBJ2-1; v_call: TRBV20-1; cdr3_length: 14; clone_size: many; cdr3_aa: CSARGTSGSWEQFF; cdr3_nt: TGCAGTGCTAGAGGGACTAGCGGGAGTTGGGAGCAGTTCTTC
d_call: NA; j_call: TRBJ1-1; v_call: TRBV7-2; cdr3_length: 12; clone_size: many; cdr3_aa: CASSLAEGEAFF; cdr3_nt: TGTGCCAGCAGCTTAGCGGAGGGTGAAGCTTTCTTT
d_call: NA; j_call: TRBJ2-7; v_call: TRBV6-1; cdr3_length: 15; clone_size: many; cdr3_aa: CASRKRPSSSYEQYF; cdr3_nt: TGTGCCAGCAGGAAGAGGCCCAGCAGCTCCTACGAGCAGTACTTC
d_call: TRBD2; j_call: TRBJ2-2; v_call: TRBV4-1; cdr3_length: 17; clone_size: NA; cdr3_aa: CASSHPLAGAPTGELLF; cdr3_nt: TGCGCCAGCAGCCATCCCCTAGCGGGAGCCCCTACCGGGGAGCTGCTTTTT
d_call: NA; j_call: TRBJ2-1; v_call: TRBV15; cdr3_length: 16; clone_size: few; cdr3_aa: CATSGEQRTAYNEQFF; cdr3_nt: TGTGCCACCAGCGGGGAACAGAGGACAGCCTACAATGAGCAGTTCTTC
d_call: NA; j_call: TRBJ2-5; v_call: TRBV20-1; cdr3_length: 12; clone_size: few; cdr3_aa: CTRLPHNGAQYF; cdr3_nt: TGCACCCGTCTCCCCCACAATGGGGCCCAGTACTTC
d_call: NA; j_call: TRBJ1-1; v_call: TRBV6-5; cdr3_length: 14; clone_size: NA; cdr3_aa: CASSYRPGYTEAFF; cdr3_nt: TGTGCCAGCAGTTACCGGCCGGGTTACACTGAAGCTTTCTTT
d_call: NA; j_call: TRBJ1-5; v_call: TRBV30; cdr3_length: 11; clone_size: NA; cdr3_aa: CAWGPEQPQHF; cdr3_nt: TGTGCCTGGGGCCCAGAGCAGCCCCAGCATTTT
d_call: NA; j_call: TRBJ2-7; v_call: TRBV5-1; cdr3_length: 12; clone_size: many; cdr3_aa: CASSLTGYEQYF; cdr3_nt: TGTGCCAGCAGCTTAACGGGCTACGAGCAGTACTTC
d_call: NA; j_call: TRBJ1-2; v_call: TRBV10-2; cdr3_length: 14; clone_size: many; cdr3_aa: CASSDRSGFYGYTF; cdr3_nt: TGCGCCAGCAGTGACAGGTCCGGGTTCTATGGCTACACCTTC
d_call: NA; j_call: TRBJ2-7; v_call: TRBV5-6; cdr3_length: 13; clone_size: few; cdr3_aa: CASSFPGQGEQYF; cdr3_nt: TGTGCCAGCAGCTTTCCGGGACAAGGGGAGCAGTACTTC
d_call: NA; j_call: TRBJ1-2; v_call: TRBV7-3; cdr3_length: 15; clone_size: many; cdr3_aa: CASSNSRDTNYGYTF; cdr3_nt: TGTGCCAGCAGCAACTCACGGGATACGAACTATGGCTACACCTTC
d_call: NA; j_call: TRBJ1-1; v_call: TRBV29-1; cdr3_length: 12; clone_size: many; cdr3_aa: CSVEGGLAEAFF; cdr3_nt: TGCAGCGTTGAGGGAGGCCTGGCTGAAGCTTTCTTT
d_call: TRBD1; j_call: TRBJ2-3; v_call: TRBV10-3; cdr3_length: 15; clone_size: many; cdr3_aa: CAISDGQEATDTQYF; cdr3_nt: TGTGCCATCAGTGATGGACAGGAGGCGACAGATACGCAGTATTTT
d_call: TRBD1; j_call: TRBJ1-2; v_call: TRBV10-3; cdr3_length: 16; clone_size: NA; cdr3_aa: CAIREVGDRGQGGYTF; cdr3_nt: TGTGCCATCAGGGAGGTGGGGGACAGGGGGCAAGGCGGCTACACCTTC
d_call: NA; j_call: TRBJ2-7; v_call: TRBV7-6; cdr3_length: 13; clone_size: many; cdr3_aa: CASGREGGYEQYF; cdr3_nt: TGTGCCAGCGGCCGAGAAGGTGGTTACGAGCAGTACTTC
d_call: NA; j_call: TRBJ1-2; v_call: TRBV9; cdr3_length: 13; clone_size: few; cdr3_aa: CASSVGELGGYTF; cdr3_nt: TGTGCCAGCAGCGTAGGGGAGTTGGGGGGCTACACCTTC
d_call: TRBD1; j_call: TRBJ2-1; v_call: TRBV20-1; cdr3_length: 13; clone_size: many; cdr3_aa: CSAFPGQGRLQFF; cdr3_nt: TGCAGTGCTTTTCCGGGACAGGGGCGTCTGCAGTTCTTC
d_call: NA; j_call: TRBJ2-7; v_call: TRBV12-3/TRBV12-4; cdr3_length: 13; clone_size: NA; cdr3_aa: CASSLRGEYEQYF; cdr3_nt: TGTGCCAGCAGTTTGAGAGGGGAGTACGAGCAGTACTTC
d_call: TRBD2; j_call: TRBJ2-7; v_call: TRBV7-9; cdr3_length: 17; clone_size: few; cdr3_aa: CASSLTLAGGRNYEQYF; cdr3_nt: TGTGCCAGCAGCTTAACACTAGCGGGAGGCCGCAACTACGAGCAGTACTTC
d_call: TRBD2; j_call: TRBJ2-5; v_call: TRBV10-1; cdr3_length: 16; clone_size: many; cdr3_aa: CASSDRVAGHQETQYF; cdr3_nt: TGCGCCAGCAGTGACAGAGTAGCGGGCCACCAAGAGACCCAGTACTTC
d_call: NA; j_call: TRBJ2-1; v_call: TRBV12-3/TRBV12-4; cdr3_length: 17; clone_size: many; cdr3_aa: CASSSDLPGSPYHEQFF; cdr3_nt: TGTGCCAGCAGTTCAGACCTTCCAGGCTCCCCATATCATGAGCAGTTCTTC
d_call: TRBD2; j_call: TRBJ2-4; v_call: TRBV12-3/TRBV12-4; cdr3_length: 14; clone_size: NA; cdr3_aa: CASRGTSGRSIQHF; cdr3_nt: TGTGCCAGCAGGGGGACTAGCGGGAGAAGCATTCAGCACTTC
d_call: TRBD1; j_call: TRBJ2-5; v_call: TRBV24-1; cdr3_length: 16; clone_size: few; cdr3_aa: CATSDFRDRGKETQYF; cdr3_nt: TGTGCCACCAGTGATTTCCGGGACAGGGGTAAAGAGACCCAGTACTTC
d_call: TRBD2; j_call: TRBJ2-3; v_call: TRBV2; cdr3_length: 14; clone_size: many; cdr3_aa: CASRIAGYTDTQYF; cdr3_nt: TGTGCCAGCAGGATAGCGGGATACACAGATACGCAGTATTTT
d_call: NA; j_call: TRBJ2-3; v_call: TRBV12-5; cdr3_length: 14; clone_size: NA; cdr3_aa: CASGLPGNTDTQYF; cdr3_nt: TGTGCTAGTGGTTTGCCGGGAAACACAGATACGCAGTATTTT
d_call: TRBD2; j_call: TRBJ2-1; v_call: TRBV27; cdr3_length: 14; clone_size: NA; cdr3_aa: CASQTSVTYNEQFF; cdr3_nt: TGTGCCAGCCAGACTAGCGTTACCTACAATGAGCAGTTCTTC
d_call: NA; j_call: TRBJ2-5; v_call: TRBV20-1; cdr3_length: 12; clone_size: few; cdr3_aa: CSARPIGETQYF; cdr3_nt: TGCAGTGCTAGGCCGATAGGGGAGACCCAGTACTTC
d_call: TRBD2; j_call: TRBJ2-2; v_call: TRBV29-1; cdr3_length: 14; clone_size: many; cdr3_aa: CSVVERETTGELFF; cdr3_nt: TGCAGCGTTGTTGAGCGGGAGACGACCGGGGAGCTGTTTTTT
d_call: TRBD2; j_call: TRBJ2-3; v_call: TRBV24-1; cdr3_length: 15; clone_size: many; cdr3_aa: CATRRTSGSTDTQYF; cdr3_nt: TGTGCCACCAGGAGGACTAGCGGGAGCACAGATACGCAGTATTTT
d_call: NA; j_call: TRBJ2-3; v_call: TRBV2; cdr3_length: 12; clone_size: many; cdr3_aa: CARLQGGDTQYF; cdr3_nt: TGTGCCAGACTACAGGGCGGAGATACGCAGTATTTT